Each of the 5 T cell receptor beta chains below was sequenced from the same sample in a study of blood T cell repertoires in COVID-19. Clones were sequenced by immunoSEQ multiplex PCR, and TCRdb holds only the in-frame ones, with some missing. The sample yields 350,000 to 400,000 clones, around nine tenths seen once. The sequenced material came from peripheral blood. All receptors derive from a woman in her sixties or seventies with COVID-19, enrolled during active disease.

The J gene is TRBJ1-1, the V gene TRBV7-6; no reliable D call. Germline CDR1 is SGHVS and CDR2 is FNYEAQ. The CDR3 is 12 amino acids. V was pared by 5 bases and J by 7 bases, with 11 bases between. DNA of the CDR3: TGTGCCAGCAGCCTGGGAGACTTTGAAGCTTTCTTT. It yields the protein CASSLGDFEAFF.

CDR3 residues: CASRVSGERRYTQYF. CDR3 bases: TGCGCCAGCAGGGTTAGCGGGGAACGCCGATATACGCAGTATTTT. V usage is TRBV5-1 and J usage is TRBJ2-3; 8 bases line up with TRBD2. CDR1 is SGHRS, CDR2 YFSETQ, per germline. This CDR3 comprises 15 residues. With V trimmed by 5 bases and J by 7 bases, 12 bases remained unmatched. Looking up the rest from reference TRBV5-1 and TRBJ2-3 gives the full variable domain: KAGVTQTPRYLIKTRGQQVTLSCSPISGHRSVSWYQQTPGQGLQFLFEYFSETQRNKGNFPGRFSGRQFSNSRSEMNVSTLELGDSALYLCASRVSGERRYTQYFGPGTRLTVL.

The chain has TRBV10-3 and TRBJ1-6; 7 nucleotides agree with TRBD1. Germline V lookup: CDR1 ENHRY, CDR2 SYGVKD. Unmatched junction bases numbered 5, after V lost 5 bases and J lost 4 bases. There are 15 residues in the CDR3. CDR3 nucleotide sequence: TGTGCCATCAGTCTAACACAGGGGTATAATTCACCCCTCCACTTT. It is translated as CAISLTQGYNSPLHF.

The CDR3 reads CASSPPPFDRNSNEKLFF. The CDR3 DNA is TGTGCCAGCAGCCCTCCTCCTTTCGACAGGAACTCTAATGAAAAACTGTTTTTT. The chain recombines TRBV11-2 with TRBJ1-4, with a possible D match to TRBD1 (6 bases). CDR1 is SGHAT, CDR2 FQNNGV, per germline. This CDR3 region has 18 residues. Trimming took 5 bases from V and 3 from J, leaving 22 bases between them.

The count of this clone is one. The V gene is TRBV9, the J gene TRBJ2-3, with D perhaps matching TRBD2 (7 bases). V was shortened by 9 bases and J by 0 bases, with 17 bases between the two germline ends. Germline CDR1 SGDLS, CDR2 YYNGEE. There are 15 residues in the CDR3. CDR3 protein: CATSRGGASTDTQYF. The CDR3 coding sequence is TGTGCCACCTCGAGGGGGGGGGCTAGCACAGATACGCAGTATTTT.